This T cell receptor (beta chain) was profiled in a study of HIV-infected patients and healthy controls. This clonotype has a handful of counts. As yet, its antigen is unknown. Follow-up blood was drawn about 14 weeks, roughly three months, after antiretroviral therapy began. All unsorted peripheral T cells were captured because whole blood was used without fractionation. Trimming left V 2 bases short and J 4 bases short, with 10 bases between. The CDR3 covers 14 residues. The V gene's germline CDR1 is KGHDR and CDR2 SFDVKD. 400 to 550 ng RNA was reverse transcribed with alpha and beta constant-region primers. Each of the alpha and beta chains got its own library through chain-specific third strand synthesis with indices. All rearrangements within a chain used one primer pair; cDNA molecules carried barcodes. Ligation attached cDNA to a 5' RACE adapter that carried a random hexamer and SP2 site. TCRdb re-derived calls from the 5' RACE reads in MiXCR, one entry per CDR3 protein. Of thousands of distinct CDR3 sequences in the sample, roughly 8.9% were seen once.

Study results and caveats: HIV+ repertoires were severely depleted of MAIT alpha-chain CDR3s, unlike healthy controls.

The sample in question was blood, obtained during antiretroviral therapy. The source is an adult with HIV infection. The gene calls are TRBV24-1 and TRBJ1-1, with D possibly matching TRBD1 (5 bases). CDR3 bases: TGTGCCACCAGTGATTCTGACAGAGTCACTGAAGCTTTCTTT. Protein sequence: CATSDSDRVTEAFF.